This T cell receptor beta chain emerged from a study of T-cell reconstitution after alpha-beta-depleted transplantation in children. Construction of the TCRbeta library involved unique molecular identifiers. TCRdb re-called the PCR reads with MiXCR, one entry per CDR3 protein. The sample lists hundreds of thousands of distinct CDR3 sequences, roughly 17% occurring once. Deletions cut 4 bases from V and 7 bases from J, with 10 bases between. The CDR3 is made up of 12 amino acids. The germline gives CDR1 MDHEN, CDR2 SYDVKM. Points from the study as a whole: About two months after transplant, alpha-beta T cells reportedly came from several hundred expanded graft clones.

The sample holds a few counts of this clonotype. Its antigen is still unknown. This clonotype originated in a boy less than two years old who had a stem cell transplant for Wiskott-Aldrich syndrome, so the T cells may come from the graft donor. The sample here was PBMCs, mostly from graft donor cells, taken 360 days after TCRalphabeta/CD19-depleted stem cell transplant. V gene TRBV28 combines with J gene TRBJ1-2; possible D gene TRBD1, 5 bases. CDR3 residues: CASSSRDRGYTF. Written as DNA, the CDR3 is TGTGCCAGCAGTTCCAGGGACCGTGGCTACACCTTC.